One sample yielded the 21 T cell receptor beta chains listed below, sequenced in a study of CD4+ T cells in melanoma. TCRdb keeps only in-frame clones here, not all; method: immunoSEQ multiplex PCR. Of thousands of clones listed, about 71% are singletons. Specimen: cells from a culture (not recorded whether cultured in vitro). Source of these receptors: a human donor with melanoma.

This clone is judged medium-sized. The rearrangement links TRBV13 to TRBJ2-2; 10 nucleotides match TRBD2. This CDR3 is 15 amino acids long. Trimming at V came to 7 bases and at J to 6 bases, leaving 8 bases not matched to a gene. Germline lookup yields CDR1 PRHDT and CDR2 FYEKMQ (reference sequence). CDR3 protein: CASNSGGAEAGELFF. CDR3 nucleotide sequence: TGTGCCAGCAACAGCGGGGGGGCCGAGGCCGGGGAGCTGTTTTTT. Full variable domain (outside the CDR3, taken from reference TRBV13 and TRBJ2-2): AAGVIQSPRHLIKEKRETATLKCYPIPRHDTVYWYQQGPGQDPQFLISFYEKMQSDKGSIPDRFSAQQFSDYHSELNMSSLELGDSALYFCASNSGGAEAGELFFGEGSRLTVL.

V usage is TRBV27 and J usage is TRBJ2-5; 12 nucleotides match TRBD2. In germline, CDR1 is MNHEY, CDR2 SMNVEV (reference sequence). With 7 bases clipped from V and 5 bases from J, the junction kept 8 bases outside the gene matches. The CDR3 consists of 15 residues. The CDR3: CASNRLAGAAETQYF. CDR3 nucleotides: TGTGCCAGCAATAGACTAGCGGGGGCGGCGGAGACCCAGTACTTC.

The rearrangement links TRBV7-3 to TRBJ2-2; TRBD1 matches 11 bases. Germline loops: CDR1 SGHTA, CDR2 FQGTGA. The CDR3 sequence is 15 residues long. J was trimmed by 6 bases and V by 4 bases; bases with no gene match: 4. CDR3 in amino acids: CASSSPGQGAGELFF. The CDR3, as DNA: TGTGCCAGCAGCTCTCCGGGACAGGGGGCCGGGGAGCTGTTTTTT.

This sequence joins TRBV3-1 (or the pseudogene TRBV3-2) and TRBJ2-1; TRBD2 matches at 7 bases. The germline V gene has CDR1 LGHDT and CDR2 YNNKEL (reference sequence). V gave up 2 bases and J gave up 0 bases; unmatched junction bases: 4. This CDR3 comprises 16 residues. The CDR3 nucleotides are TGTGCCAGCAGCCAAATCACTAGCGACTCCTACAATGAGCAGTTCTTC. Amino acids: CASSQITSDSYNEQFF.

This clone showed up just a few times. The J gene is TRBJ1-6, the V gene TRBV14, with a tentative D call TRBD1 (6 bases). Trimming took 5 bases from V and 0 from J, leaving 11 bases between them. The length of the CDR3 is 16 residues. The V gene's germline CDR1 is SGHDN and CDR2 FVKESK. The CDR3 region is CASSKGGSSYNSPLHF. CDR3 nucleotides: TGTGCCAGCAGCAAAGGGGGGTCCTCCTATAATTCACCCCTCCACTTT.

CDR3 protein: CASSSTGVYQPQHF. The CDR3 region has the DNA TGTGCCAGCAGCTCCACAGGGGTGTATCAGCCCCAGCATTTT. This rearrangement joins TRBV6-2 or TRBV6-3 to TRBJ1-5; 7 positions agree with TRBD1. This CDR3 comprises 14 residues. CDR1 and CDR2 from the germline V gene are MNHEY and SVGEGT. The ends lost 6 bases at V and 5 bases at J; junction bases unmatched: 7.

The rearrangement uses TRBV27 and TRBJ1-5; TRBD1 matches 7 bases. The V and J ends lost 6 bases and 2 bases, in that order; junction bases with no gene match: 7. The CDR3 is 15 amino acids. Germline V gene sequence: CDR1 MNHEY, CDR2 SMNVEV (reference sequence). The CDR3 DNA reads TGTGCCAGCAGCAGGGGGGGTGCGGGCAATCAGCCCCAGCATTTT. It translates to CASSRGGAGNQPQHF.

The chain has TRBV6-2 or TRBV6-3 and TRBJ2-3, with TRBD2 identical over 8 bases. The CDR3 extends over 14 amino acids. The junction had 2 bases not matched to a gene; V was cut back by 2 bases and J by 4 bases. CDR1 is MNHEY, CDR2 SVGEGT, per germline. In nucleotides, the CDR3 is TGTGCCAGCAGTTACATCGGGGGGGCAGATACGCAGTATTTT. This gives the protein CASSYIGGADTQYF.

The chain uses TRBV4-2 and TRBJ2-1; D gene uncertain. The CDR3 consists of 12 residues. Trimming pared 0 bases from V and 7 bases from J, leaving 4 bases between. Germline V gene lookup returns CDR1 LGHNA and CDR2 YNFKEQ. This CDR3 is CASSQELNEQFF. The CDR3 bases are TGTGCCAGCAGCCAAGAGCTGAATGAGCAGTTCTTC.

The V call is TRBV11-3, the J call TRBJ1-1; tentative D call: TRBD1 (5 bases). The CDR3 covers 13 residues. Germline assignment: CDR1 SGHNT and CDR2 YENEEA. Trimming stripped 4 bases from V and 13 bases from J, with 19 bases between. CDR3 sequence (DNA): TGTGCCAGCAGCTCGCCCCGACAGTCCCGAGTTTTCTTT. Protein sequence: CASSSPRQSRVFF.

This rearrangement joins TRBV7-9 to TRBJ2-7, with 8 bases lining up with TRBD1. The CDR3 spans 15 residues. Trimming at V came to 5 bases and at J to 0 bases, leaving 6 bases not matched to a gene. CDR1 and CDR2 (germline): SEHNR, FQNEAQ (reference sequence). Here the CDR3 reads CASSGGQGHSYEQYF. The CDR3 bases are TGTGCCAGCAGCGGAGGACAGGGCCACTCCTACGAGCAGTACTTC.

This clone appeared once. The gene calls are TRBV21-1 and TRBJ2-5; the table's TRBD1 call for D was not verified on the DNA. TRBV21-1 represents a pseudogene. The CDR3 is made up of 11 amino acids. The CDR3 bases are TGTGCCAGCGGCCGGGACAGGGGGGAATACTTC. Encoded protein: CASGRDRGEYF.

Only a few counts were recorded for this clone. The CDR3 sequence is CASSPSMTGDYNEQFF. CDR3 nucleotide sequence: TGTGCCAGCTCACCAAGCATGACAGGAGACTACAATGAGCAGTTCTTC. The chain combines TRBV18 with TRBJ2-1; maybe TRBD1 (6 bases). The germline CDR1 and CDR2 sequences are KGHSH and LQKENI. The CDR3 sequence is 16 residues long. Trimming took off 2 bases at V and 3 bases at J, with 14 bases between the two ends.

This clone was detected once. The genes are TRBV15 and TRBJ2-2, with 7 bases aligning to TRBD1. Germline V gene lookup returns CDR1 LNHNV and CDR2 YYDKDF (reference sequence). The length of the CDR3 is 16 residues. V shed 4 bases and J 4 bases; nucleotides not matched to a gene: 9. DNA of the CDR3: TGTGCCACCAGCAAAAAGACAGGGCTCCTCACCGGGGAGCTGTTTTTT. This sequence encodes CATSKKTGLLTGELFF.

The chain carries TRBV12-3 or TRBV12-4 and TRBJ2-3; D unclear. The CDR3 is 13 amino acids. V lost 1 base and J lost 6, with 8 bases in between. CDR3 protein: CASSLGSADTQYF. CDR3 coding DNA: TGTGCCAGCAGTTTAGGGAGCGCGGATACGCAGTATTTT.

The chain carries TRBV10-3 and TRBJ1-1; D is uncertain. The germline V gene has CDR1 ENHRY and CDR2 SYGVKD. The CDR3 runs 12 residues. V dropped 8 bases and J dropped 2 bases, with 9 bases sitting between them. The CDR3 bases are TGTGCCATCGTGGCAGAAAACACTGAAGCTTTCTTT. It translates to CAIVAENTEAFF.

The V call is TRBV6-4, the J call TRBJ2-3; D unclear. Germline lookup yields CDR1 MRHNA and CDR2 SNTAGT. V was cut by 8 bases and J by 0 bases, with 9 bases left in between. The CDR3 sequence is 13 residues long. CDR3 loop: CASSAESTDTQYF. CDR3 nucleotides: TGTGCCAGCTCTGCGGAAAGCACAGATACGCAGTATTTT.

The gene calls are TRBV27 and TRBJ2-7; TRBD1 aligns across 11 bases. The ends lost 4 bases at V and 4 bases at J; junction bases unmatched: 6. Looked up from germline, CDR1 is MNHEY and CDR2 is SMNVEV (reference sequence). CDR3 length: 15 residues. This CDR3 is CASSSGQGASYEQYF. The CDR3 DNA reads as TGTGCCAGCAGTTCAGGACAGGGGGCGTCATACGAGCAGTACTTC.

This clone rates as medium-sized. The V call is TRBV29-1, the J call TRBJ1-2, with D possibly TRBD1 on 6 matching bases. CDR1 and CDR2 from the germline V gene are SQVTM and ANQGSEA. V dropped 4 bases and J dropped 3 bases, with 15 bases sitting between them. This CDR3 has 14 amino acids. CDR3 sequence (DNA): TGCAGCGTTGTCTTAACAGGGTTGGACTATGGCTACACCTTC. Translation gives CSVVLTGLDYGYTF.

This chain links TRBV28 with TRBJ2-3; 12 nucleotides match TRBD2. The trim removed 4 bases at V and 2 bases at J, leaving 16 bases unmatched. The CDR3 totals 20 residues. Germline V gives CDR1 MDHEN, CDR2 SYDVKM. The DNA for the CDR3 is TGTGCCAGCAGTTCCGTGACTAGCGGGGGCACTCGACCTCTCACAGATACGCAGTATTTT. Translated, it gives CASSSVTSGGTRPLTDTQYF.

The rearrangement links TRBV6-2 or TRBV6-3 to TRBJ2-7; weak D call: TRBD1 (6 bases). This CDR3 spans 15 amino acids. The V gene lost 2 bases and the J gene lost 2 bases, with 13 bases spanning the gap. CDR1 and CDR2 (germline): MNHEY, SVGEGT. The CDR3 DNA follows: TGTGCCAGCAGTTACACCCCCAGGGGCGCCTACGAGCAGTACTTC. Amino acids: CASSYTPRGAYEQYF.